This T cell receptor (beta chain) was retrieved from a study of identical twins. There were only healthy Caucasians among the donors. TCRdb analysed the 5' RACE reads with MiXCR anew, one entry per CDR3 protein. The table records a few hundred thousand distinct CDR3 sequences, approximately 13% of them present only once. Trimming cost V 0 bases and J 0 bases, with 15 bases left between them. The CDR3 consists of 17 residues. The V gene's germline CDR1 is DFQATT and CDR2 SNEGSKA (reference sequence). This clonotype was counted many times. Antigen: not known. Notes on the study in general: Within beta out-of-frame sequences, the excess sharing observed between twins was weaker. Conclusions rested on cross-sectional statistics rather than following the same donors. Within twin pairs, the out-of-frame alpha sequences they shared showed excess low generation probability.

This sample also appeared in a second study, on yellow fever vaccine responses in identical twins.

The chain combines TRBV20-1 with TRBJ2-1, with a possible D match to TRBD2 (5 bases). The sequence was obtained from a woman aged 18-35 years in good health. Sequencing used CD8+ T cells sorted from blood. The CDR3 DNA sequence: TGCAGTGCTAGAGATCTTAGCGCCCTAGGCTCCTACAATGAGCAGTTCTTC. It specifies CSARDLSALGSYNEQFF.